This TCR beta chain derives from a study of blood T cells in healthy people across ages. Study-level points and caveats: Whereas aged donors had fewer naive CD4+ cells, long-lived donors had more of them and higher diversity.

Trimming removed 3 bases at V and 7 bases at J, with 10 bases between. CDR3 length: 14 residues. Regarding this clonotype: Antigen specificity is unknown.

Through a sample-barcoded 5' primer and a J-beta primer mix, a second PCR was run for roughly 7 to 12 cycles. A template-switch adaptor containing 12 random nucleotides labeled each cDNA molecule. Per sample, CDR3-containing paired-end reads numbered at least 2.5 million. Each CDR3 protein gets one entry after TCRdb re-called the 5' RACE reads with MiXCR. The sample contains some 880,000 distinct CDR3 sequences, about 34% of which appear only once. J is TRBJ1-6 and V is TRBV12-3 or TRBV12-4; tentative D call: TRBD1 (5 bases). The sample comprised blood. This TCR was recovered from a man younger than 35 in good health. In DNA, the CDR3 is TGTGCCAGCAGTTTCGGGGGTTCAAATTCACCCCTCCACTTT. It codes for CASSFGGSNSPLHF.